This is a list of T cell receptor beta chains from one sample in a study of blood T cell repertoires in COVID-19. Using immunoSEQ multiplex PCR, the repertoire was profiled, and TCRdb retains in-frame clones only, with some absent. Of around 240,000 clones listed, around 88% are singletons. The specimen was PBMCs or T cells enriched from blood (not recorded which). These receptors were obtained from a woman in her forties or fifties who had recovered from COVID-19. Both conserved end residues are part of each CDR3. Fields, in order: V gene, D gene, J gene, clone size, CDR3 protein, CDR3 DNA. D genes are given only for firm matches. Clone size is shown for a subset of rows, as once, few, many or a class of expanded clone.

TRBV19	-	TRBJ2-7	-	CASSIMGQTTYEQYF	TGTGCCAGTAGTATAATGGGGCAGACGACCTACGAGCAGTACTTC
TRBV2	-	TRBJ1-1	-	CASKQGKVGAEAFF	TGTGCCAGCAAACAGGGAAAAGTGGGGGCTGAAGCTTTCTTT
TRBV24-1	-	TRBJ2-5	-	CATSSPGETQYF	TGTGCCACCAGTTCCCCGGGTGAGACCCAGTACTTC
TRBV4-1	-	TRBJ1-6	-	CASSQEGGASNSPLHF	TGCGCCAGCAGCCAAGAGGGGGGGGCGTCGAATTCACCCCTCCACTTT
TRBV7-3	-	TRBJ1-1	few	CASSTTGSTEAFF	TGTGCCAGCAGCACGACAGGTTCCACTGAAGCTTTCTTT
TRBV7-9	TRBD1	TRBJ2-2	once	CASSTPRTGRTGELFF	TGTGCCAGCAGCACTCCTCGGACAGGGCGGACCGGGGAGCTGTTTTTT
TRBV9	-	TRBJ2-7	-	CASSAKGQGTYEQYF	TGTGCCAGCAGCGCGAAGGGCCAGGGAACCTACGAGCAGTACTTC
TRBV30	TRBD1	TRBJ1-5	-	CAWNGGTVDQPQHF	TGTGCCTGGAATGGGGGGACAGTCGATCAGCCCCAGCATTTT
TRBV28	TRBD2	TRBJ2-5	-	CASSSGLAGVETQYF	TGTGCCAGCAGTTCGGGACTAGCGGGAGTAGAGACCCAGTACTTC
TRBV9	TRBD2	TRBJ2-5	-	CASSPRLAGETQYF	TGTGCCAGCAGCCCCCGACTAGCGGGAGAGACCCAGTACTTC
TRBV28	-	TRBJ1-2	-	CASSPRVNYGYTF	TGTGCCAGCAGTCCCCGGGTAAACTATGGCTACACCTTC
TRBV2	TRBD1	TRBJ2-2	once	CASNRGNIGELFF	TGTGCCTCGAACAGGGGGAATATCGGGGAGCTGTTTTTT
TRBV7-8	-	TRBJ1-1	-	CASSLGGQTEAFF	TGTGCCAGCAGCTTAGGGGGCCAGACTGAAGCTTTCTTT
TRBV12-3/TRBV12-4	-	TRBJ1-3	-	CASSTGSGNTIYF	TGTGCCAGCAGCACAGGGTCTGGAAACACCATATATTTT
TRBV20-1	-	TRBJ2-1	-	CSAIFNEQFF	TGCAGTGCTATATTTAATGAGCAGTTCTTC
TRBV5-1	TRBD2	TRBJ2-1	once	CASRRTSGSNEQFF	TGCGCCAGCAGGAGGACTAGCGGCTCCAATGAGCAGTTCTTC
TRBV21-1	-	TRBJ2-3	-	CASSIRQARDTQYF	TGTGCCAGCAGCATTAGACAAGCAAGAGATACGCAGTATTTT
TRBV6-5	-	TRBJ2-7	-	CASQEYSVEQYF	TGTGCCAGCCAGGAATATAGCGTCGAGCAGTACTTC
TRBV7-6	-	TRBJ1-5	once	CASSDRDKYQPQHF	TGTGCCAGCAGCGACCGGGACAAGTATCAGCCCCAGCATTTT
TRBV29-1	-	TRBJ2-5	-	CSVGQVKETQYF	TGCAGCGTTGGACAGGTTAAAGAGACCCAGTACTTC
TRBV4-3	-	TRBJ2-7	once	CASSQDYDKSYEQYF	TGCGCCAGCAGCCAAGATTACGACAAATCCTACGAGCAGTACTTC
TRBV6-5	-	TRBJ2-7	-	CASSYSGAGGEQYF	TGTGCCAGCAGTTACTCGGGAGCGGGTGGTGAGCAGTACTTC
TRBV18	TRBD1	TRBJ1-1	few	CASSPQGQTAEAFF	TGTGCCAGCTCACCACAGGGACAGACTGCTGAAGCTTTCTTT
TRBV4-3	-	TRBJ1-2	-	CASSPRLGGFEGYTF	TGCGCCAGCAGCCCTCGCCTCGGAGGGTTTGAGGGCTACACCTTC
TRBV18	-	TRBJ1-1	-	CASSPLPGVDTEAFF	TGTGCCAGCTCACCACTCCCCGGAGTGGACACTGAAGCTTTCTTT
TRBV28	-	TRBJ1-5	-	CASRVGTSNQPQHF	TGTGCCAGCAGGGTCGGGACAAGCAATCAGCCCCAGCATTTT
TRBV7-8	-	TRBJ1-2	-	CASSLKTLGYGYTF	TGTGCCAGCAGCTTAAAGACTCTGGGTTATGGCTACACCTTC
TRBV6-5	-	TRBJ2-2	once	CASASGEFSGGELFF	TGTGCCAGCGCGTCGGGGGAATTTTCGGGCGGGGAGCTGTTTTTT
TRBV15	-	TRBJ2-7	-	CATSRDYFTYEQYF	TGTGCCACCAGCAGAGATTACTTCACCTACGAGCAGTACTTC
TRBV4-3	TRBD2	TRBJ2-2	-	CASSLTASGVTGELFF	TGCGCCAGCAGCCTGACGGCTAGCGGGGTTACCGGGGAGCTGTTTTTT
TRBV7-9	TRBD2	TRBJ2-3	-	CASSFGLAPPDTQYF	TGTGCCAGCAGCTTTGGACTAGCGCCACCAGATACGCAGTATTTT
TRBV11-2	TRBD1	TRBJ1-1	few	CASSVGTGKVNTEAFF	TGTGCCAGCAGCGTCGGGACAGGGAAAGTGAACACTGAAGCTTTCTTT
TRBV6-6	-	TRBJ1-1	-	CASSRRVQGYMNTEAFF	TGTGCCAGCAGTCGCCGGGTCCAGGGCTACATGAACACTGAAGCTTTCTTT
TRBV19	-	TRBJ2-3	-	CASRTFKGGASTDTQYF	TGTGCCAGTAGGACCTTTAAGGGCGGGGCTAGCACAGATACGCAGTATTTT
TRBV4-1	TRBD2	TRBJ2-1	-	CASSQIGGGSYNEQFF	TGCGCCAGCAGCCAGATTGGGGGGGGCTCCTACAATGAGCAGTTCTTC
TRBV19	TRBD2	TRBJ2-2	-	CASSIGGRATGELFF	TGTGCCAGTAGTATTGGAGGGAGGGCCACCGGGGAGCTGTTTTTT
TRBV5-1	-	TRBJ1-3	-	CASSVGPGEGNTIYF	TGCGCCAGCAGCGTGGGACCGGGAGAAGGAAACACCATATATTTT
TRBV19	-	TRBJ1-4	many	CASSRQEANEKLFF	TGTGCCAGTAGTCGACAGGAGGCTAATGAAAAACTGTTTTTT
TRBV4-2	TRBD2	TRBJ2-1	-	CASSQEGLAGGWNEQFF	TGTGCCAGCAGCCAAGAGGGCCTAGCGGGGGGGTGGAATGAGCAGTTCTTC
TRBV6-5	TRBD2	TRBJ2-1	-	CASSWTSGSVGNEQFF	TGTGCCAGCAGTTGGACTAGCGGGAGTGTAGGCAATGAGCAGTTCTTC
TRBV10-3	-	TRBJ2-7	-	CAISVQGGDGEQYF	TGTGCCATCAGTGTACAGGGTGGTGACGGGGAGCAGTACTTC
TRBV6-5	TRBD1	TRBJ1-5	-	CASRTDRGNQPQHF	TGTGCCAGCAGAACGGACAGGGGGAATCAGCCCCAGCATTTT
TRBV5-4	TRBD1	TRBJ2-7	-	CASSSGQGVNEQYF	TGTGCCAGCAGCTCGGGACAGGGCGTTAACGAGCAGTACTTC
TRBV11-3	TRBD1	TRBJ2-1	-	CASNENRGNNNEQFF	TGTGCCAGCAACGAAAACAGGGGTAACAACAATGAGCAGTTCTTC
TRBV28	TRBD1	TRBJ1-2	-	CASMSTGLNYGYTF	TGTGCCAGCATGTCGACAGGGCTTAACTATGGCTACACCTTC
TRBV4-3	-	TRBJ2-7	-	CASSQEDTAYEQYF	TGCGCCAGCAGCCAAGAGGACACGGCCTACGAGCAGTACTTC